This T cell receptor (beta chain) was identified in a study of human T cells and chemical hapten exposure. The overall study: Chiefly women, the patients showed alopecia areata, totalis or universalis. There were per-sample TCR yield variations, arising mainly from small pooled library volume differences.

This clonotype showed up just a few times. Unique molecular identifiers were attached to individual cDNA molecules during library preparation. MiXCR, applied by TCRdb to the RACE reads, yields one record per CDR3 protein. The sample consists of around 330,000 distinct CDR3 sequences, over 5% of them appearing once. Time point of the sample: pre-sensitization, week 0. Regarding treatment: therapeutic diphenylcyclopropenone sensitization with weekly scalp DPC. Sequenced here: whole blood, sampled in connection with sensitization to the hapten diphenylcyclopropenone (DPC). The clonotype originates from a woman in her late teens or twenties with alopecia areata. Some clones in this sample may be carry-over from other donors' samples.

CDR3 amino acids: CASRRDSSYNSPLHF. The CDR3 nucleotides read TGTGCCAGCAGACGGGACAGCTCCTATAATTCACCCCTCCACTTT. The rearrangement links TRBV6-6 to TRBJ1-6, with 7 bases aligning to TRBD1. The CDR3 is made up of 15 amino acids. Germline V gives CDR1 MNHNY, CDR2 SVGAGI (reference sequence). Trimming removed 6 bases from V and 0 bases from J; junction bases left unmatched: 2.